The subject of this entry is one TCR beta chain. One end of the junction varies from germline; a read error may be responsible. The germline gives CDR1 SEHNR, CDR2 FQNEAQ (reference sequence). The CDR3 has 15 amino acids. The sample belongs to a study of read filtering for tumor transcriptome and immune sequencing. This library used roughly 0.4 ug RNA and molecular barcoded adaptors spanning alpha/delta and beta/gamma chains. In TCRdb, the reads were re-called with MiXCR into one record per CDR3 protein. The sample includes about 93,000 distinct CDR3 sequences, 20% to 25% of them seen just once. Specimen: a population of CD138-negative cells sorted from bone marrow. The chain links TRBV7-9 to TRBJ1-4; maybe TRBD1 (6 bases). The TCR originated in a donor at least 40 years old with multiple myeloma. The CDR3 DNA is TGTGCCAGCAGCTCTTCAGGGGACACCTCGGAAAAACTGCTTTTT. Residues: CASSSSGDTSEKLLF.